A single sample gave rise to the 27 T cell receptor beta chains below, sequenced in a study of memory CD4+ T cells and cytomegalovirus serostatus. Single viable CD3+CD4+CD8-CD45RO+ cells were sorted as the memory CD4+ T cells. Measured with immunoSEQ multiplex PCR; TCRdb has only the in-frame clones, and not every one. The sample records around 50,000 clones, around 80% being singletons. Input material: memory CD4+ T cells from blood. The receptors here all came from an adult in good health and CMV-seronegative.

The rearrangement links TRBV6-1 to TRBJ1-1; D may be TRBD1 (6 bases). The length of the CDR3 is 14 residues. V lost 1 base, J lost 7 bases, and 13 bases lay in between. Germline V gene data show CDR1 as MNHNS and CDR2 as SASEGT. As DNA, the CDR3 is TGTGCCAGCAGTGAAGGAGGGGGTTGGCGTGAAGCTTTCTTT. The encoded protein is CASSEGGGWREAFF.

This clone was counted between two and nine times. The V and J genes are TRBV28 and TRBJ1-2; tentative D call: TRBD1 (5 bases). The CDR3 is 11 amino acids. CDR1 is MDHEN, CDR2 SYDVKM, per germline. The V end lost 3 bases, the J end lost 8 bases, and 7 bases lay between the germline ends. CDR3 in amino acids: CASSFGGGYTF. Written as DNA, the CDR3 is TGTGCCAGCAGTTTCGGGGGAGGCTACACCTTC.

The sample holds one count of this clone. V and J are TRBV5-1 and TRBJ2-7, with D possibly matching TRBD1 (5 bases). Between the trimmed V and J ends, which lost 3 bases and 5 bases, there was a span of 12 bases. The germline V gene encodes CDR1 SGHRS and CDR2 YFSETQ. The CDR3 sequence is 13 residues long. CDR3 in amino acids: CASSSGHGDEQYF. As DNA, the CDR3 is TGCGCCAGCAGCTCTGGACACGGCGACGAGCAGTACTTC.

The rearrangement joins TRBV30 to TRBJ2-3; D gene ambiguous. Trimming shortened V by 2 bases and J by 8 bases, and 11 bases separated the two germline ends. The CDR3 has 12 residues. Germline CDR1 and CDR2: GTSNPN and SVGIG (reference sequence). This CDR3 reads CAWSPPWGTQYF. DNA of the CDR3: TGTGCCTGGAGTCCCCCCTGGGGTACGCAGTATTTT.

This sequence joins TRBV11-2 and TRBJ1-1, with D perhaps matching TRBD1 (5 bases). Germline loops: CDR1 SGHAT, CDR2 FQNNGV. With 3 bases removed from V and 5 bases from J, the gap between germline ends came to 16 bases. The CDR3 extends over 15 amino acids. The CDR3 reads CASSLPGTGRTEAFF. The CDR3 region has the DNA TGTGCCAGCAGCTTGCCCGGGACTGGGAGGACTGAAGCTTTCTTT.

The V gene is TRBV4-1, the J gene TRBJ1-1, with 8 bases lining up with TRBD1. The CDR3 is 15 residues long. With 6 bases clipped from V and 6 bases from J, the junction kept 12 bases outside the gene matches. The germline gives CDR1 MGHRA, CDR2 YSYEKL. CDR3 coding DNA: TGCGCCAGCAGTCAGGACAACAGGGGGTCGGCTGAAGCTTTCTTT. Translating it yields CASSQDNRGSAEAFF.

This clone has more than one count but fewer than ten. The V gene is TRBV7-2, the J gene TRBJ2-1, with a weak D call TRBD1 (5 bases). V dropped 5 bases and J dropped 5 bases, with 13 bases sitting between them. CDR3 length: 14 residues. Germline values: CDR1 SGHTA, CDR2 FQGNSA. The CDR3 DNA sequence: TGTGCCAGCAGCCCATGGGCAGGGAACAATGAGCAGTTCTTC. Translating gives CASSPWAGNNEQFF.

The chain joins TRBV29-1 to TRBJ2-5, with 8 bases matching TRBD1. V lost 1 base and J lost 5; bases outside the gene matches: 3. The CDR3 contains 13 residues. The germline gives CDR1 SQVTM, CDR2 ANQGSEA. CDR3 in DNA: TGCAGCGTTGAAGCGTCAGGGGGCGAGACCCAGTACTTC. Protein product: CSVEASGGETQYF.

V gene TRBV7-9 combines with J gene TRBJ2-7, with 11 bases that match TRBD1. The germline V gene has CDR1 SEHNR and CDR2 FQNEAQ (reference sequence). V was pared by 6 bases and J by 1 base, with 8 bases of the junction left unmatched. The length of the CDR3 is 16 residues. As DNA, the CDR3 is TGTGCCAGCAGTTCCCGGACAGGGGGCATATCCTACGAGCAGTACTTC. Its protein is CASSSRTGGISYEQYF.

The chain recombines TRBV11-1 with TRBJ2-7, with TRBD2 matching over 10 bases. V shed 0 bases, J shed 5 bases, and the junction held 7 bases outside the gene matches. This CDR3 has 16 residues. Germline V gives CDR1 SGHAT, CDR2 FQDESV (reference sequence). CDR3 in DNA: TGTGCCAGCAGCTTAGCAGAACTAGCGGGACTGAACGAGCAGTACTTC. As protein: CASSLAELAGLNEQYF. The full variable domain, rest sourced from reference TRBV11-1 and TRBJ2-7, is EAEVAQSPRYKITEKSQAVAFWCDPISGHATLYWYRQILGQGPELLVQFQDESVVDDSQLPKDRFSAERLKGVDSTLKIQPAELGDSAMYLCASSLAELAGLNEQYFGPGTRLTVT.

This clone was counted a single time. J is TRBJ2-1 and V is TRBV7-9; 9 bases are a match to TRBD1. CDR1 and CDR2 from the germline V gene are SEHNR and FQNEAQ (reference sequence). The ends lost 0 bases at V and 7 bases at J; junction bases unmatched: 1. The length of the CDR3 is 14 residues. As DNA, the CDR3 is TGTGCCAGCAGCTTAGCCGGGACAGGGAATGAGCAGTTCTTC. Encoded protein: CASSLAGTGNEQFF.

The chain links TRBV5-4 to TRBJ2-6, with D unresolved. Between the trimmed V and J ends, which lost 4 bases and 0 bases, there was a span of 8 bases. Germline V CDR1 and CDR2: SGHNT, YYREEE (reference sequence). The CDR3 loop spans 15 amino acids. The CDR3 coding sequence is TGTGCCAGCAGCCCGGTCCCCTCTGGGGCCAACGTCCTGACTTTC. It specifies CASSPVPSGANVLTF.

The genes are TRBV2 and TRBJ1-5; a possible D gene is TRBD1 (5 bases). V lost 4 bases to trimming and J lost 7 bases, with 14 bases between them. The CDR3 is made up of 14 amino acids. Germline lookup yields CDR1 SNHLY and CDR2 FYNNEI. For the CDR3, the DNA is TGTGCCAGCAGTGTAGGGACCTTTTCCCAGCCCCAGCATTTT. Translated: CASSVGTFSQPQHF.

The CDR3 DNA reads as TGTGCCAGCAGCGCCGAGATCAGGGGCACTGAAGCTTTCTTT. As protein: CASSAEIRGTEAFF. V and J are TRBV7-6 and TRBJ1-1, with a possible D match to TRBD1 (6 bases). Trimming pared 5 bases from V and 4 bases from J, leaving 14 bases between. Germline CDR1 SGHVS, CDR2 FNYEAQ. The CDR3 runs to 14 residues. The full variable domain, completed using reference TRBV7-6 and TRBJ1-1, is GAGVSQSPRYKVTKRGQDVALRCDPISGHVSLYWYRQALGQGPEFLTYFNYEAQQDKSGLPNDRFSAERPEGSISTLTIQRTEQRDSAMYRCASSAEIRGTEAFFGQGTRLTVV.

The table lists this clone with a count of one. This chain connects TRBV6-6 to TRBJ1-4; D perhaps matches TRBD1 (5 bases). The CDR3 extends over 13 amino acids. Germline lookup yields CDR1 MNHNY and CDR2 SVGAGI (reference sequence). Trimming removed 7 bases from V and 10 bases from J, with 16 bases in between. The CDR3 region has the DNA TGTGCCAGCACCCGGGACCCGGGGGGAAAACTGTTTTTT. It translates to CASTRDPGGKLFF.

V gene TRBV7-2 combines with J gene TRBJ2-7; 7 nucleotides match TRBD1. This CDR3 has 13 residues. Trimming cost V 3 bases and J 3 bases; bases outside gene matches: 2. Germline CDR1 and CDR2: SGHTA and FQGNSA. For the CDR3, the DNA is TGTGCCAGCAGCTTGGGACAGCTCTACGAGCAGTACTTC. Protein product: CASSLGQLYEQYF.

The chain joins TRBV11-3 to TRBJ2-3, with TRBD1 matching 9 bases. The CDR3 consists of 15 residues. V was clipped by 4 bases and J by 0 bases; unmatched bases: 2. Germline V gene sequence: CDR1 SGHNT, CDR2 YENEEA. This CDR3 is CASSSGTGSTDTQYF. The DNA of the CDR3 is TGTGCCAGCAGCTCCGGGACAGGGAGCACAGATACGCAGTATTTT.

The V gene is TRBV11-2, the J gene TRBJ2-5; D possibly uses TRBD1 or TRBD2 (6 bases each). Trimming removed 5 bases from V and 1 base from J, with 11 bases in between. This CDR3 spans 14 amino acids. The germline V gene encodes CDR1 SGHAT and CDR2 FQNNGV. The CDR3 nucleotides are TGTGCCAGCAGCCCGAGGGGGGCCCAAGAGACCCAGTACTTC. It yields the protein CASSPRGAQETQYF.

This clone occurred once. The rearrangement uses TRBV30 and TRBJ1-4; no clear D gene. CDR1 GTSNPN and CDR2 SVGIG come from the germline V gene (reference sequence). The CDR3 consists of 14 residues. V lost 3 bases, J lost 5 bases, and 13 bases lay in between. CDR3 coding DNA: TGTGCCTGGAGCCAGTCCCCCCGAAATGAAAAACTGTTTTTT. Translation gives CAWSQSPRNEKLFF.

The chain carries TRBV7-8 and TRBJ1-1; D is unclear. CDR3 length: 14 amino acids. The V end lost 7 bases, the J end lost 1 base, and 13 bases lay between the germline ends. Germline values: CDR1 SGHVS, CDR2 FQNEAQ. CDR3 nucleotide sequence: TGTGCCAGCACCCCCCAGAGCGCGAACACTGAAGCTTTCTTT. It is translated as CASTPQSANTEAFF.

Regarding this clone: The sample holds other DNA sequences that translate to the same CDR3. This chain links TRBV6-4 with TRBJ1-3; D ambiguous. The CDR3 is 13 residues long. V shed 8 bases and J shed 9 bases, with 17 bases lying between them. CDR1 and CDR2 from the germline V gene are MRHNA and SNTAGT. The CDR3 sequence: CASSEEVGATIYF. The CDR3, as DNA: TGTGCCAGCTCTGAGGAGGTTGGAGCCACCATATATTTT.

The chain joins TRBV6-6 to TRBJ2-5, with D hard to call. Germline CDR1 is MNHNY and CDR2 is SVGAGI (reference sequence). The CDR3 extends over 13 amino acids. Trimming removed 4 bases from V and 2 bases from J, with 8 bases in between. CDR3 sequence: CASSSTVQETQYF. In DNA, the CDR3 is TGTGCCAGCAGTTCCACAGTGCAAGAGACCCAGTACTTC.

V is TRBV7-7 and J is TRBJ2-5, with no clear D. The germline V gene has CDR1 SSHAT and CDR2 FNYEAQ (reference sequence). Trimming took off 3 bases at V and 7 bases at J, with 12 bases between the two ends. CDR3 length: 13 residues. CDR3 in DNA: TGTGCCAGCAGCTTCTTGGGTCCGGGGACCCAGTACTTC. Translated: CASSFLGPGTQYF. Based on the CDR3 plus reference TRBV7-7 and TRBJ2-5, the full variable domain is GAGVSQSPRYKVTKRGQDVTLRCDPISSHATLYWYQQALGQGPEFLTYFNYEAQPDKSGLPSDRFSAERPEGSISTLTIQRTEQRDSAMYRCASSFLGPGTQYFGPGTRLLVL.

The rearrangement joins TRBV2 to TRBJ2-2; 12 nucleotides line up with TRBD2. The CDR3 totals 18 residues. The J segment lost 7 bases and the V segment lost 5 bases, leaving 14 bases of the junction unmatched. Germline V lookup: CDR1 SNHLY, CDR2 FYNNEI. Here the CDR3 reads CASSRRTRTSGVVGELFF. The CDR3 region has the DNA TGTGCCAGCAGTCGGAGGACCAGGACTAGCGGGGTTGTCGGGGAGCTGTTTTTT.

This chain links TRBV29-1 with TRBJ2-2; 7 bases agree with TRBD1. Trimming removed 6 bases from V and 1 base from J; junction bases left unmatched: 14. The CDR3 runs 17 residues. Germline V gives CDR1 SQVTM, CDR2 ANQGSEA. CDR3 in DNA: TGCAGCGTCGCTTTATATAGGACAGGTTTGAACACCGGGGAGCTGTTTTTT. This gives the protein CSVALYRTGLNTGELFF.

This clone appeared a few times. CDR3 loop: CARRSRVALNTEAFF. CDR3 coding DNA: TGCGCCAGACGCAGCAGGGTAGCCCTGAACACTGAAGCTTTCTTT. V and J are TRBV10-1 and TRBJ1-1, with D possibly being TRBD1 (5 bases). Germline-derived CDR1 and CDR2 are WNHNN and SYGVQD (reference sequence). The CDR3 length is 15 residues. The germline V and J ends were trimmed by 9 bases and 0 bases, with 17 bases remaining between them.

The chain is built from TRBV20-1 and TRBJ2-1; D uncertain. The germline V gene has CDR1 DFQATT and CDR2 SNEGSKA (reference sequence). This CDR3 has 11 residues. Trimming shortened V by 0 bases and J by 11 bases, and 8 bases separated the two germline ends. The chain's CDR3 is CSARDDSQQFF. CDR3 coding DNA: TGCAGTGCTAGAGATGATAGTCAGCAGTTCTTC.